The clone carrying this T cell receptor beta chain was recorded only once. Trimming cost V 2 bases and J 2 bases, with 10 bases left between them. Germline V gene sequence: CDR1 MNHGY, CDR2 SAAAGT. This CDR3 has 14 amino acids. This sample is drawn from a study of shared clonotypes between healthy human individuals. TCRdb keeps only in-frame clones here, not all; method: immunoSEQ multiplex PCR. Among some 2.1 million clones listed, 85% to 95% were seen once. Specimen: naive CD4+ T cells sorted from blood. Subset denoted: CD45RA+ positively selected. This sequence was found in a man younger than 30 in good health. The chain uses TRBV6-8 and TRBJ2-7; perhaps TRBD1 as D (5 bases). CDR3 protein: CASSYNQGPYEQYF. The CDR3 DNA is TGTGCCAGCAGTTACAACCAGGGCCCCTACGAGCAGTACTTC.